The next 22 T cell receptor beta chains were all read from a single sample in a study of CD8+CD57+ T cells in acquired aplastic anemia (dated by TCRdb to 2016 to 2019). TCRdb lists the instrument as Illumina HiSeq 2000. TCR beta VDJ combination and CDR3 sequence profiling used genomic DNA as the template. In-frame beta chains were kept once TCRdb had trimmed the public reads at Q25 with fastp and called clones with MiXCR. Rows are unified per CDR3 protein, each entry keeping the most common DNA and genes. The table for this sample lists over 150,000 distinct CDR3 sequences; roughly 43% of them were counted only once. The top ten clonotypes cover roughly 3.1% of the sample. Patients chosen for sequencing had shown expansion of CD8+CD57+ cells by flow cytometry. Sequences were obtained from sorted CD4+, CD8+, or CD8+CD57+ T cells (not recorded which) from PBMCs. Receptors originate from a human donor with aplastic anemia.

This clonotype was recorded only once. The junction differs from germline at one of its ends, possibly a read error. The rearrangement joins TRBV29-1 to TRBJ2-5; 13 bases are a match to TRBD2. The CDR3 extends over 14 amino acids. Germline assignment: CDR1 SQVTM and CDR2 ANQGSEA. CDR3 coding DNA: TGCAGCGTTGTAGGACTAGCGGGGGCAGAGGCCCAGTACTTC. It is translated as CSVVGLAGAEAQYF.

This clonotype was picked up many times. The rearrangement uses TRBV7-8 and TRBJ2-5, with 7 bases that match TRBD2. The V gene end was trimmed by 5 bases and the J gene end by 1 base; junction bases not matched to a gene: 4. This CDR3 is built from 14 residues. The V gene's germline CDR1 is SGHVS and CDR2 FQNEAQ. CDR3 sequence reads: CASSLWGGQETQYF. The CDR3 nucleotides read TGTGCCAGCAGCCTATGGGGGGGCCAAGAGACCCAGTACTTC.

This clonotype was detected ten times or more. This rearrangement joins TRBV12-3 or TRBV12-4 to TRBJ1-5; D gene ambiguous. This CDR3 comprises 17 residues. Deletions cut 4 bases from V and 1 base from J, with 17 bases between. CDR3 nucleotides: TGTGCCAGCAGTTCGCGGACGGATTTCATAAGCAATCAGCCCCAGCATTTT. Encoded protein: CASSSRTDFISNQPQHF.

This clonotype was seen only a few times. CDR3 DNA sequence: TGTGCCAGCAGCCAGACAGGGGGCCATCAGCCCCAGCATTTT. This codes for CASSQTGGHQPQHF. The V call is TRBV3-1, the J call TRBJ1-5; TRBD1 agrees at 10 bases. CDR1 and CDR2 from the germline V gene are LGHDT and YNNKEL (reference sequence). There are 14 residues in the CDR3. The trim removed 3 bases at V and 5 bases at J, leaving 1 base unmatched. The full variable domain, completed using reference TRBV3-1 and TRBJ1-5, is DTAVSQTPKYLVTQMGNDKSIKCEQNLGHDTMYWYKQDSKKFLKIMFSYNNKELIINETVPNRFSPKSPDKAHLNLHINSLELGDSAVYFCASSQTGGHQPQHFGDGTRLSIL.

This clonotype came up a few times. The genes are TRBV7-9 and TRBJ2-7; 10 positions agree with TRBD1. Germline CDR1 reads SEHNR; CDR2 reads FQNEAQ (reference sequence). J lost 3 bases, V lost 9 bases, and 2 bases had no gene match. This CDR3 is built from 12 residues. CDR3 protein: CASWDRGYEQYF. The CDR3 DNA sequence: TGTGCCAGTTGGGACAGGGGCTACGAGCAGTACTTC.

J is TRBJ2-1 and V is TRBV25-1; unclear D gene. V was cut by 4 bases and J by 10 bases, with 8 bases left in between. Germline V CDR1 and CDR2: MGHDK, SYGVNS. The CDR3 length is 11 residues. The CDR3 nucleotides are TGTGCCAGCAGTGGCCGCTTGGAGCAGTTCTTC. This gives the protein CASSGRLEQFF.

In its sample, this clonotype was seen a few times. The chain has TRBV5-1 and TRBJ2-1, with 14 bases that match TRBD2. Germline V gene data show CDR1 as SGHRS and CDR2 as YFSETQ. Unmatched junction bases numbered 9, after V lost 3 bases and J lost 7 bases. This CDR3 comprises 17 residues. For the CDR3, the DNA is TGCGCCAGCAGCTCCCAATCCGGGACTAGCGGGAGTAATGAGCAGTTCTTC. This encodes CASSSQSGTSGSNEQFF.

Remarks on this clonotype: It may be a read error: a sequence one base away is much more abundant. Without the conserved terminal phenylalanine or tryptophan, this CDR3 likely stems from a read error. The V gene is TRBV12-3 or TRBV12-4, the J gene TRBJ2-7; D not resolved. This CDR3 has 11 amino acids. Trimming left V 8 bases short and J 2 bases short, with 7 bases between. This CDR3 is CASASTYEQYS. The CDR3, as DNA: TGTGCCAGCGCCAGTACCTACGAGCAGTACTCC.

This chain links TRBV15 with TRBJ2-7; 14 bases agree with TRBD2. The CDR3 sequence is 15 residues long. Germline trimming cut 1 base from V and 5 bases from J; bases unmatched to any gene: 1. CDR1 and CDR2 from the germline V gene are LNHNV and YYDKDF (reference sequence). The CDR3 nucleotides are TGTGCCACCAGCAGAGGACTAGCGGGAGGGAACGAGCAGTACTTC. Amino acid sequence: CATSRGLAGGNEQYF.

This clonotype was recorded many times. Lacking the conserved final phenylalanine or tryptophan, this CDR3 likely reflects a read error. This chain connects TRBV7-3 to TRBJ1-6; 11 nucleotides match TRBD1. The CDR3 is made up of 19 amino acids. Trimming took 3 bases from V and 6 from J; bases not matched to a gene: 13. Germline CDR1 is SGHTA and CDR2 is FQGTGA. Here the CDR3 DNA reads TGTGCCAGCAGCTTGACATCCGGGGACAGGGGGTCGGCTAATTCACCCCTCCACCTT. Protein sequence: CASSLTSGDRGSANSPLHL.

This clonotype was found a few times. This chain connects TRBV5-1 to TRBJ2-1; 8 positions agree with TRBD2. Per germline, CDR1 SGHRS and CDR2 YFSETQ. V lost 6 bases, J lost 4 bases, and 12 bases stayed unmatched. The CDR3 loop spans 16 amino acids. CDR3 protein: CASMGGSAGGYNEQFF. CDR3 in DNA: TGCGCCAGCATGGGGGGGTCGGCGGGAGGATACAATGAGCAGTTCTTC.

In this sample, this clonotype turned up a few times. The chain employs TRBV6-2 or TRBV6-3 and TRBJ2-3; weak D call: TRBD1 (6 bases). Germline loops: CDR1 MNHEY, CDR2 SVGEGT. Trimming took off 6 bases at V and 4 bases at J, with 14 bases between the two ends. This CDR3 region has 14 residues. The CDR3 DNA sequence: TGTGCCAGCAGGATCCCTAGGGGGTCAGATACGCAGTATTTT. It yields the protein CASRIPRGSDTQYF.

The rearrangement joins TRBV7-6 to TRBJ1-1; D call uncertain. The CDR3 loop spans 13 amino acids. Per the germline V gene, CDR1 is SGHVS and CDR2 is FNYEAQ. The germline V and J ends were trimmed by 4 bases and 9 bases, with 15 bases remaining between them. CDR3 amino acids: CASSSANFAKAFF. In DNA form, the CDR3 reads TGTGCCAGCAGCTCAGCTAATTTCGCTAAAGCTTTCTTT.

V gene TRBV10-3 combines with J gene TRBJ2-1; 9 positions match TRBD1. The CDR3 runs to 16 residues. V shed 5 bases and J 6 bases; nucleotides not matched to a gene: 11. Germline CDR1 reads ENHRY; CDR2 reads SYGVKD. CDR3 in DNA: TGTGCCATCAGTCACGATCGACAGGGGGGAAGCAATGAGCAGTTCTTC. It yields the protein CAISHDRQGGSNEQFF.

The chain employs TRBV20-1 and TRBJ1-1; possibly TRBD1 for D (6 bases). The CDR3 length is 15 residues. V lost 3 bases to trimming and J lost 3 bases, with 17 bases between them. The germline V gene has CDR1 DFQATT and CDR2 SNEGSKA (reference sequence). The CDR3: CSARGSVGGDTEAFF. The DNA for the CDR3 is TGCAGTGCTAGGGGAAGCGTGGGGGGCGACACTGAAGCTTTCTTT.

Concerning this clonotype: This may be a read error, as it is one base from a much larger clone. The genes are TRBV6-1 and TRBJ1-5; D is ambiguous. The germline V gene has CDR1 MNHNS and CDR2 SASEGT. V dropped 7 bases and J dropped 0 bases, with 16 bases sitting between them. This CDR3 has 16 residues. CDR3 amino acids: CASTRQVRNSNQPQHF. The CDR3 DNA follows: TGTGCCAGCACGAGGCAGGTGCGGAATAGCAATCAGCCCCAGCATTTT.

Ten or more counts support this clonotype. The CDR3 loop reads CSARDLLAANTDTQYF. CDR3 bases: TGCAGTGCTAGAGACCTACTAGCGGCCAACACAGATACGCAGTATTTT. The chain employs TRBV20-1 and TRBJ2-3, with 8 nucleotides matching TRBD2. Looked up from germline, CDR1 is DFQATT and CDR2 is SNEGSKA (reference sequence). With 0 bases clipped from V and 2 bases from J, the junction kept 7 bases outside the gene matches. This CDR3 spans 16 amino acids.

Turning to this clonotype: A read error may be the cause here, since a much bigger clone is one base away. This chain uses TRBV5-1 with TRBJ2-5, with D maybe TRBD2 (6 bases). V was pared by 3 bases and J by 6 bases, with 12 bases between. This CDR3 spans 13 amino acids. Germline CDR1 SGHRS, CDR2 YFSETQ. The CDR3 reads CASSSQTRQTQYF. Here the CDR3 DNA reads TGCGCCAGCAGCTCGCAGACTAGGCAGACCCAGTACTTC.

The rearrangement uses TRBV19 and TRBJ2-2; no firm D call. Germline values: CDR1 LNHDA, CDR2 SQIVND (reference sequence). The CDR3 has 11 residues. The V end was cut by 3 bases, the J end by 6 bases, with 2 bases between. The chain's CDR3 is CASSMSGELFF. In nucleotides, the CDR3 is TGTGCCAGTAGTATGTCCGGGGAGCTGTTTTTT.

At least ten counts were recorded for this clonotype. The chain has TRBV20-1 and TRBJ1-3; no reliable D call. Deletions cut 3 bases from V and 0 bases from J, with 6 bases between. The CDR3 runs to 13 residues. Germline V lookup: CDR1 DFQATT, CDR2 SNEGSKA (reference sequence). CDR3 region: CSARQASGNTIYF. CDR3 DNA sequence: TGCAGTGCTAGGCAGGCCTCTGGAAACACCATATATTTT.

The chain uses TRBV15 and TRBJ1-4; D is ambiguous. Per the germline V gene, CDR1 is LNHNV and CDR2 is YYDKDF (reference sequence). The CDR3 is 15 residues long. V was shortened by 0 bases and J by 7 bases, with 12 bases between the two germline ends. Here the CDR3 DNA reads TGTGCCACCAGCAGAGACCGGTTTACGGGTGAAAAACTGTTTTTT. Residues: CATSRDRFTGEKLFF.

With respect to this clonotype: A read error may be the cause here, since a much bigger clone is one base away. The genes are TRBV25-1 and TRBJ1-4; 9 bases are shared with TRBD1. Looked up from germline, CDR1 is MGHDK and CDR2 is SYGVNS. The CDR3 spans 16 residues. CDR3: CASSPFGTGSNEELFF. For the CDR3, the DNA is TGTGCCAGCAGTCCCTTCGGGACAGGGTCTAATGAAGAACTGTTTTTT.